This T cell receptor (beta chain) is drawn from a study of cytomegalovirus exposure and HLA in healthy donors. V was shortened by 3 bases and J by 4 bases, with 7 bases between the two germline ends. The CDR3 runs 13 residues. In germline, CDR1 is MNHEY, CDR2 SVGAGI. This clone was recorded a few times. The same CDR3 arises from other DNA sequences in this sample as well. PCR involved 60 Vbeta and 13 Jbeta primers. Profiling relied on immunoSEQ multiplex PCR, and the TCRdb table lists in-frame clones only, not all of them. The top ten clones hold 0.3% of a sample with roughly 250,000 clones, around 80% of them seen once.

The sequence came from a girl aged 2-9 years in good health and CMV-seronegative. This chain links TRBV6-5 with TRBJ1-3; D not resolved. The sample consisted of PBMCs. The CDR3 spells CASSYSGGNTIYF. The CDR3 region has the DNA TGTGCCAGCAGTTATTCCGGGGGAAACACCATATATTTT.